This T cell receptor (beta chain) was documented in a study of STAT5B mutations in CD4+ large granular lymphocyte leukemia. Study findings and constraints: About a quarter of private leukemic clonotypes occurred rarely in other patients' non-leukemic repertoires.

As concerns this clone: Antigen: not known.

Sequencing was performed with immunoSEQ multiplex PCR; in TCRdb, only in-frame clones are kept and a portion is missing. The data show 20,000 to 25,000 clones, about four fifths seen once. The sample taken for sequencing was CD4+ T cells from blood buffy coats. The clonotype originates from a human donor in good health.

CDR3 DNA: TGTGCCAGCAGCCCTAGACTTGGGACAGCACAAGAGACCCAGTACTTC. It specifies CASSPRLGTAQETQYF. The V and J genes are TRBV5-4 and TRBJ2-5; 7 nucleotides align to TRBD1. The V segment lost 4 bases and the J segment 2 bases; nucleotides outside the gene matches: 11. Germline-derived CDR1 and CDR2 are SGHNT and YYREEE (reference sequence). The CDR3 consists of 16 residues.